This TCR beta chain was recovered during a study of cytomegalovirus exposure and HLA in healthy donors. V dropped 7 bases and J dropped 10; count of bases not matched to a gene: 6. This CDR3 spans 11 amino acids. Germline V gene sequence: CDR1 MNHEY, CDR2 SMNVEV (reference sequence). PCR involved 60 Vbeta and 13 Jbeta primers. Only in-frame clones appear in the TCRdb table, and some are missing; sequencing was by immunoSEQ multiplex PCR. This table holds some 84,000 clones, 63% found once. The sequencing sample was made of PBMCs. The chain carries TRBV27 and TRBJ1-1; 7 positions match TRBD1. This sequence was found in a woman aged 35 to 49 in good health and CMV-seropositive. The CDR3: CASNQGDRAFF. The CDR3 bases are TGTGCCAGCAATCAAGGGGACAGAGCTTTCTTT.